These 31 T cell receptor beta chains were all obtained from the same sample, sequenced in a study of CD8+CD57+ T cells in acquired aplastic anemia. CDR3 and TCR beta VDJ profiling relied on a genomic DNA template. One entry per CDR3 protein results from TCRdb running MiXCR on the reads. The table shows approximately 270,000 distinct CDR3 sequences, with around 60% occurring only once. Sequenced input: sorted CD4+, CD8+, or CD8+CD57+ T cells (not recorded which) from PBMCs. These receptors originate from a human donor with severe aplastic anemia or a healthy control (not recorded which).

Ten or more counts support this clonotype. V and J are TRBV5-6 and TRBJ2-2, with no clear D. Germline values: CDR1 SGHDT, CDR2 YYEEEE. V was trimmed by 4 bases and J by 4 bases, leaving 11 bases between them. This CDR3 has 14 amino acids. The CDR3 region is CASSPKGFTGELFF. CDR3 sequence (DNA): TGTGCCAGCAGCCCTAAGGGCTTCACCGGGGAGCTGTTTTTT.

This clonotype was detected ten times or more. J is TRBJ1-6 and V is TRBV6-2 or TRBV6-3; D remains unclear. V was shortened by 1 base and J by 10 bases, with 11 bases between the two germline ends. This CDR3 has 14 amino acids. Germline-derived CDR1 and CDR2 are MNHEY and SVGEGT. CDR3 bases: TGTGCCAGCAGTTACTACCCCGAGGAGTCACCCCTCCACTTT. It is translated as CASSYYPEESPLHF.

The V and J genes are TRBV6-4 and TRBJ2-1; tentative D call: TRBD1 (6 bases). The germline V gene has CDR1 MRHNA and CDR2 SNTAGT. The CDR3 has 13 amino acids. The V end was cut by 6 bases, the J end by 5 bases, with 11 bases between. CDR3 sequence reads: CASSRTANNEQFF. CDR3 nucleotides: TGTGCCAGCAGCCGGACAGCGAACAATGAGCAGTTCTTC.

The sample holds many counts of this clonotype. This sequence joins TRBV29-1 and TRBJ1-1; D call uncertain. The CDR3 length is 10 residues. Trimming removed 7 bases at V and 5 bases at J, with 8 bases between. Germline V lookup: CDR1 SQVTM, CDR2 ANQGSEA. The CDR3 loop is CSAIVTEAFF. For the CDR3, the DNA is TGCAGCGCCATAGTAACTGAAGCTTTCTTT. The entire variable domain, with the rest obtained from reference TRBV29-1 and TRBJ1-1, is as follows: SAVISQKPSRDICQRGTSLTIQCQVDSQVTMMFWYRQQPGQSLTLIATANQGSEATYESGFVIDKFPISRPNLTFSTLTVSNMSPEDSSIYLCSAIVTEAFFGQGTRLTVV.

The chain employs TRBV2 and TRBJ2-2, with D maybe TRBD2 (5 bases). Germline assignment: CDR1 SNHLY and CDR2 FYNNEI. Between the trimmed V and J ends, which lost 3 bases and 1 base, there was a span of 6 bases. The CDR3 runs to 14 residues. The chain's CDR3 is CASSDGVNTGELFF. Here the CDR3 DNA reads TGTGCCAGCAGTGACGGGGTGAACACCGGGGAGCTGTTTTTT.

Worth noting for this clonotype: The junction departs from germline at one end; a sequencing error may be responsible. V and J are TRBV7-9 and TRBJ2-5, with D tentatively TRBD1 or TRBD2 (5 bases each). Germline loops: CDR1 SEHNR, CDR2 FQNEAQ (reference sequence). This CDR3 is 15 amino acids long. CDR3 DNA sequence: TGTGCCAGCAGCTTAGGTAGCAGGGAGCAAGAGACCCAGTGCTTC. Amino acids: CASSLGSREQETQCF.

Comments on this clonotype: A read error may account for a junction end that differs from germline. The V call is TRBV6-1, the J call TRBJ1-1, with TRBD1 identical over 7 bases. Germline V gene lookup returns CDR1 MNHNS and CDR2 SASEGT. There are 15 residues in the CDR3. The CDR3 loop is CASREDSQGRTEAFF. The CDR3 nucleotides read TGTGCCAGCAGGGAAGACTCACAGGGGCGAACTGAAGCTTTCTTT.

The V gene is TRBV5-1, the J gene TRBJ1-6; 8 bases line up with TRBD1. This CDR3 is 15 amino acids long. V was clipped by 0 bases and J by 14 bases; unmatched bases: 10. CDR1 and CDR2 (germline): SGHRS, YFSETQ. CDR3 sequence (DNA): TGCGCCAGCAGCTTGGAGGGACAGGACCTTAGGGCCCTCCACTTT. Encoded protein: CASSLEGQDLRALHF.

This clonotype has more than one count but fewer than ten. This rearrangement joins TRBV20-1 to TRBJ2-7; maybe TRBD2 (6 bases). Germline-derived CDR1 and CDR2 are DFQATT and SNEGSKA (reference sequence). With 1 base removed from V and 2 bases from J, the gap between germline ends came to 12 bases. This CDR3 spans 14 amino acids. The CDR3 spells CSARGAGTAYEQYF. The CDR3 DNA follows: TGCAGTGCTAGAGGCGCAGGGACTGCCTACGAGCAGTACTTC.

The J gene is TRBJ2-5, the V gene TRBV5-1, with 8 nucleotides matching TRBD1. Germline assignment: CDR1 SGHRS and CDR2 YFSETQ. The CDR3 has 15 amino acids. V shed 9 bases and J 7 bases; nucleotides not matched to a gene: 17. The CDR3 DNA sequence: TGCGCCACAGGGGGCGCGGGCAACACCGGGGGGACCCAGTACTTC. This encodes CATGGAGNTGGTQYF.

V and J are TRBV7-2 and TRBJ2-7, with D hard to call. Germline CDR1 is SGHTA and CDR2 is FQGNSA. This CDR3 has 14 amino acids. The V and J ends lost 0 bases and 4 bases respectively, with 10 bases between them. The DNA of the CDR3 is TGTGCCAGCAGCTTAGCGGGCGCGCGTTACGAGCAGTACTTC. This sequence encodes CASSLAGARYEQYF. The full variable domain, in which reference TRBV7-2 and TRBJ2-7 provide the parts outside the CDR3, is GAGVSQSPSNKVTEKGKDVELRCDPISGHTALYWYRQSLGQGLEFLIYFQGNSAPDKSGLPSDRFSAERTGGSVSTLTIQRTQQEDSAVYLCASSLAGARYEQYFGPGTRLTVT.

This clonotype was recorded at least ten times. The CDR3 here is CASSSIRGAKNTEAFF. DNA of the CDR3: TGTGCCAGCAGCTCAATACGGGGCGCGAAGAACACTGAAGCTTTCTTT. This chain links TRBV5-4 with TRBJ1-1; D may be TRBD1 (5 bases). Trimming took off 3 bases at V and 1 base at J, with 16 bases between the two ends. Germline-derived CDR1 and CDR2 are SGHNT and YYREEE (reference sequence). CDR3 size: 16 residues.

The chain carries TRBV20-1 and TRBJ2-3, with 7 nucleotides matching TRBD2. The CDR3 sequence is 12 residues long. Germline lookup yields CDR1 DFQATT and CDR2 SNEGSKA (reference sequence). V lost 8 bases to trimming and J lost 1 base; unmatched junction nucleotides: 3. CDR3 in amino acids: CSPREGTDTQYF. DNA for the CDR3: TGCAGTCCCCGGGAGGGCACAGATACGCAGTATTTT.

This chain connects TRBV7-6 to TRBJ2-7, with TRBD2 matching 9 bases. The germline V gene encodes CDR1 SGHVS and CDR2 FNYEAQ. V shed 0 bases, J shed 0 bases, and the junction held 3 bases outside the gene matches. The CDR3 runs 16 residues. Written as DNA, the CDR3 is TGTGCCAGCAGCTTAGCGTCTAGCGGGGCCTCCTACGAGCAGTACTTC. Its translation: CASSLASSGASYEQYF.

The chain couples TRBV10-3 to TRBJ1-1; TRBD1 matches at 9 bases. J lost 2 bases, V lost 5 bases, and 12 bases had no gene match. Germline V gene data show CDR1 as ENHRY and CDR2 as SYGVKD. The CDR3 spans 17 residues. CDR3 residues: CAISPGQGTVGNTEAFF. In DNA, the CDR3 is TGTGCCATCAGTCCTGGACAGGGGACTGTTGGAAACACTGAAGCTTTCTTT.

This clonotype has only a few counts. This chain connects TRBV5-4 to TRBJ2-1, with TRBD2 identical over 8 bases. The junction had 2 bases not matched to a gene; V was cut back by 0 bases and J by 12 bases. Germline CDR1 is SGHNT and CDR2 is YYREEE (reference sequence). There are 12 residues in the CDR3. CDR3 in DNA: TGTGCCAGCAGCTTGGAGGCGGGAGGGCAGTTCTTC. Its translation is CASSLEAGGQFF.

This clonotype occurred many times. The chain has TRBV18 and TRBJ1-1; 7 bases line up with TRBD1. V gave up 2 bases and J gave up 3 bases; unmatched junction bases: 3. Germline assignment: CDR1 KGHSH and CDR2 LQKENI. This CDR3 spans 14 amino acids. The CDR3 spells CASSPKQGDTEAFF. CDR3 in DNA: TGTGCCAGCTCACCAAAGCAGGGGGACACTGAAGCTTTCTTT.

The chain combines TRBV24-1 with TRBJ1-1, with D unresolved. Germline V gene data show CDR1 as KGHDR and CDR2 as SFDVKD. The CDR3 is made up of 14 amino acids. Deletions cut 9 bases from V and 2 bases from J, with 15 bases between. The CDR3 sequence: CATRGVGINTEAFF. The CDR3 DNA reads as TGTGCCACCCGGGGAGTGGGCATAAACACTGAAGCTTTCTTT.

The chain recombines TRBV7-8 with TRBJ2-1; D possibly corresponds to TRBD2 (6 bases). The CDR3 consists of 12 residues. V was clipped by 8 bases and J by 3 bases, with 8 bases between them. CDR1 and CDR2 from the germline V gene are SGHVS and FQNEAQ. CDR3 sequence reads: CASLDYYNEQFF. The CDR3 DNA follows: TGTGCCAGCTTGGACTACTACAATGAGCAGTTCTTC.

This clonotype was counted ten times or more. V usage is TRBV18 and J usage is TRBJ2-5; 9 bases align to TRBD2. J was trimmed by 2 bases and V by 3 bases; bases with no gene match: 7. Germline V gene sequence: CDR1 KGHSH, CDR2 LQKENI. The CDR3 sequence is 16 residues long. The CDR3 sequence is CASSPTRLAVQETQYF. Written as DNA, the CDR3 is TGTGCCAGCTCACCCACCAGACTAGCGGTGCAAGAGACCCAGTACTTC. Full variable domain (remainder filled in from reference TRBV18 and TRBJ2-5): NAGVMQNPRHLVRRRGQEARLRCSPMKGHSHVYWYRQLPEEGLKFMVYLQKENIIDESGMPKERFSAEFPKEGPSILRIQQVVRGDSAAYFCASSPTRLAVQETQYFGPGTRLLVL.

This chain links TRBV12-3 or TRBV12-4 with TRBJ2-3, with 11 nucleotides matching TRBD2. CDR3 length: 21 residues. The J segment lost 2 bases and the V segment lost 6 bases, leaving 22 bases of the junction unmatched. The CDR3 DNA reads TGTGCCAGCAGACAACCACTCAAACTAGCGGGGGCCCTAAAAATCACAGATACGCAGTATTTT. Protein product: CASRQPLKLAGALKITDTQYF.

A few counts support this clonotype. The rearrangement joins TRBV27 to TRBJ1-5; D not certain. Germline lookup yields CDR1 MNHEY and CDR2 SMNVEV (reference sequence). CDR3 length equals 12 residues. The V gene lost 8 bases and the J gene lost 5 bases, with 10 bases spanning the gap. CDR3 loop: CASGSQYQPQHF. In DNA, the CDR3 is TGTGCCAGCGGGAGCCAGTATCAGCCCCAGCATTTT.

A single count supports this clonotype. V usage is TRBV14 and J usage is TRBJ1-2; D is possibly TRBD1 (5 bases). Germline CDR1 SGHDN, CDR2 FVKESK. This CDR3 comprises 12 residues. Trimming shortened V by 4 bases and J by 8 bases, and 11 bases separated the two germline ends. This chain's CDR3 is CASSLDSRGYTF. DNA for the CDR3: TGTGCCAGCAGCCTAGACAGCCGGGGCTACACCTTC.

This clonotype was seen more than once but under ten times. The gene calls are TRBV6-5 and TRBJ2-5; D call uncertain. The CDR3 consists of 13 residues. Trimming removed 6 bases from V and 5 bases from J, with 13 bases in between. Per germline, CDR1 MNHEY and CDR2 SVGAGI. CDR3 amino acids: CASSSELGETQYF. The CDR3 nucleotides are TGTGCCAGCAGCTCCGAGCTCGGGGAGACCCAGTACTTC.

This clonotype was counted between two and nine times. This may stem from a read error, because a much larger clone lies one nucleotide away. The chain carries TRBV5-1 and TRBJ2-7, with no clear D. The ends were cut back, 5 bases at V and 3 bases at J, with 21 bases in the middle. The germline gives CDR1 SGHRS, CDR2 YFSETQ. This CDR3 spans 16 amino acids. DNA of the CDR3: TGCGCCAGCAGAGGGCCAGCGAGCCCCGGGCACTACGAGCAGTACTTC. Translating gives CASRGPASPGHYEQYF.

The chain combines TRBV9 with TRBJ1-3; 8 positions match TRBD1. The ends lost 5 bases at V and 4 bases at J; junction bases unmatched: 8. In germline, CDR1 is SGDLS, CDR2 YYNGEE. This CDR3 is built from 15 residues. CDR3 coding DNA: TGTGCCAGCAGTACCGGACAGGGCCTAGGAAACACCATATATTTT. Translated, it gives CASSTGQGLGNTIYF.

The genes are TRBV10-3 and TRBJ2-1; 8 positions match TRBD2. The germline gives CDR1 ENHRY, CDR2 SYGVKD. V lost 6 bases, J lost 6 bases, and 4 bases stayed unmatched. The CDR3 loop spans 13 amino acids. CDR3 protein: CAIRETSANEQFF. For the CDR3, the DNA is TGTGCCATCAGGGAGACTAGCGCCAATGAGCAGTTCTTC.

This rearrangement joins TRBV12-3 or TRBV12-4 to TRBJ1-4; TRBD1 matches at 7 bases. With V trimmed by 0 bases and J by 5 bases, 9 bases remained unmatched. This CDR3 region has 17 residues. Written as DNA, the CDR3 is TGTGCCAGCAGTTTAGCGGGGCCGGGACAGCTGAATGAAAAACTGTTTTTT. This codes for CASSLAGPGQLNEKLFF.

The gene calls are TRBV7-9 and TRBJ2-3; D is unclear. Trimming removed 1 base at V and 5 bases at J, with 7 bases between. This CDR3 is built from 13 residues. Germline-derived CDR1 and CDR2 are SEHNR and FQNEAQ (reference sequence). CDR3 sequence: CASSLDSGDTQYF. The CDR3 bases are TGTGCCAGCAGCTTAGATTCGGGAGATACGCAGTATTTT.

V and J are TRBV29-1 and TRBJ1-1; D remains unclear. The V end lost 3 bases, the J end lost 1 base, and 6 bases lay between the germline ends. Germline V gene lookup returns CDR1 SQVTM and CDR2 ANQGSEA. The CDR3 covers 12 residues. DNA for the CDR3: TGCAGCGTTGATCTCCGGAACACTGAAGCTTTCTTT. Encoded protein: CSVDLRNTEAFF.

The chain couples TRBV20-1 to TRBJ2-3, with a tentative D call TRBD2 (5 bases). The V end was cut by 0 bases, the J end by 8 bases, with 18 bases between. The CDR3 has 15 amino acids. Germline V lookup: CDR1 DFQATT, CDR2 SNEGSKA (reference sequence). The CDR3 reads CSARDLPGPGFTQYF. CDR3 in DNA: TGCAGTGCTAGAGATCTTCCCGGCCCGGGGTTTACGCAGTATTTT.